A single sample gave rise to the 11 T cell receptor beta chains below, sequenced in a study of beta chain features in type 1 diabetes (dated 2018 in TCRdb). Beyond this particular receptor, the publication reports: A moderate but significant shortening of TCRB CDR3 length was observed in type 1 diabetes patients in all four CD4+ subsets.

Library method: the immunoSEQ multiplex PCR assay. All of the isolated RNA was reverse transcribed with the High Capacity cDNA Reverse Transcription Kit, so expressed TCRB transcripts were sequenced. TCRdb holds this immuneACCESS table with in-frame rearrangements only. Some clones are missing; in checked studies, unresolved V genes explain under half, and the rest has no known cause. This sample lists approximately 730,000 clones; roughly 12% were detected once. The ten top clones hold roughly 0.022% of the sample. The antigens of these receptors remain unknown. Specimen: naive CD4+ T cells from blood. The sample's cell subset or site, from its label and the paper: true naive CD4+ T cells. The receptor source for this set is a man younger than 30 with type 1 diabetes.

The J gene is TRBJ2-7, the V gene TRBV7-9, with 7 bases identical to TRBD1. CDR1 SEHNR and CDR2 FQNEAQ come from the germline V gene (reference sequence). Losses at the gene ends were 4 bases for V and 0 bases for J; bases not matched to a gene: 6. The CDR3 contains 15 residues. CDR3 nucleotide sequence: TGTGCCAGCAGCTCGGTGACAGGGAGCTCCTACGAGCAGTACTTC. This encodes CASSSVTGSSYEQYF.

V usage is TRBV30 and J usage is TRBJ2-7, with a tentative D call TRBD1 (6 bases). The CDR3 contains 13 residues. Germline CDR1 reads GTSNPN; CDR2 reads SVGIG (reference sequence). The ends were cut back, 2 bases at V and 1 base at J, with 9 bases in the middle. CDR3 sequence reads: CAWSIQGSYEQYF. The CDR3, as DNA: TGTGCCTGGAGTATACAGGGATCCTACGAGCAGTACTTC.

The chain combines TRBV5-1 with TRBJ2-1, with 9 bases identical to TRBD1. This CDR3 spans 17 amino acids. Trimming removed 4 bases from V and 4 bases from J; junction bases left unmatched: 12. Per germline, CDR1 SGHRS and CDR2 YFSETQ. CDR3 region: CASSPRTGTGRYNEQFF. CDR3 bases: TGCGCCAGCAGCCCACGGACCGGGACAGGGCGATACAATGAGCAGTTCTTC. Combining the CDR3 with reference TRBV5-1 and TRBJ2-1 gives the whole variable domain KAGVTQTPRYLIKTRGQQVTLSCSPISGHRSVSWYQQTPGQGLQFLFEYFSETQRNKGNFPGRFSGRQFSNSRSEMNVSTLELGDSALYLCASSPRTGTGRYNEQFFGPGTRLTVL.

The chain links TRBV5-1 to TRBJ2-3, with D perhaps matching TRBD1 (5 bases). The V gene lost 7 bases and the J gene lost 0 bases, with 18 bases spanning the gap. Germline assignment: CDR1 SGHRS and CDR2 YFSETQ. The CDR3 runs to 16 residues. The CDR3 protein is CASGPSTGWSTDTQYF. DNA for the CDR3: TGCGCCAGCGGGCCCTCTACAGGCTGGAGCACAGATACGCAGTATTTT.

The sample holds a few counts of this clone. Different DNA sequences within this sample yield the same CDR3. The rearrangement links TRBV6-5 to TRBJ1-1; D ambiguous. The CDR3 totals 14 residues. Germline V CDR1 and CDR2: MNHEY, SVGAGI. V was pared by 0 bases and J by 3 bases, with 8 bases between. The CDR3 is CASSYSAGDTEAFF. The CDR3 DNA reads as TGTGCCAGCAGTTACTCGGCAGGAGACACTGAAGCTTTCTTT.

This chain joins TRBV15 and TRBJ2-6; D may be TRBD2 (5 bases). Germline CDR1 is LNHNV and CDR2 is YYDKDF (reference sequence). This CDR3 has 16 amino acids. The V and J ends lost 2 bases and 0 bases respectively, with 8 bases between them. CDR3 DNA: TGTGCCACCAGCAGAAAGAGGGACTCTGGGGCCAACGTCCTGACTTTC. Its translation: CATSRKRDSGANVLTF.

The chain combines TRBV7-9 with TRBJ2-5; no clear D gene. Germline V gives CDR1 SEHNR, CDR2 FQNEAQ (reference sequence). This CDR3 has 12 amino acids. The germline V and J ends were trimmed by 5 bases and 3 bases, with 7 bases remaining between them. The CDR3 nucleotides read TGTGCCAGCAGCCCGACAAAAGAGACCCAGTACTTC. Protein: CASSPTKETQYF.

A few counts support this clone. Other DNA sequences within the sample encode an identical CDR3. The rearrangement uses TRBV10-3 and TRBJ1-2, with a tentative D call TRBD1 (6 bases). The CDR3 consists of 12 residues. V lost 3 bases to trimming and J lost 4 bases, with 6 bases between them. The germline gives CDR1 ENHRY, CDR2 SYGVKD. CDR3 nucleotides: TGTGCCATCAGTGAACAGGGCTATGGCTACACCTTC. This translates into CAISEQGYGYTF.

The CDR3 here is CSVEGRGGDTQYF. The CDR3 nucleotides are TGCAGCGTTGAAGGGAGAGGGGGAGATACGCAGTATTTT. The chain has TRBV29-1 and TRBJ2-3; tentative D call: TRBD1 (6 bases). V was pared by 1 base and J by 5 bases, with 10 bases between. The germline V gene encodes CDR1 SQVTM and CDR2 ANQGSEA. The CDR3 consists of 13 residues.

This clone has a handful of counts. The chain employs TRBV11-2 and TRBJ2-2; 7 bases map to TRBD1. The V segment lost 4 bases and the J segment 10 bases; nucleotides outside the gene matches: 15. The CDR3 totals 16 residues. The germline gives CDR1 SGHAT, CDR2 FQNNGV. CDR3 sequence reads: CASSSRITGEGVELFF. In DNA form, the CDR3 reads TGTGCCAGCAGCTCGAGGATAACAGGGGAAGGGGTGGAGCTGTTTTTT.

This chain connects TRBV28 to TRBJ2-5; D is perhaps TRBD1 or TRBD2 (5 bases each). The CDR3 has 13 residues. Germline V gives CDR1 MDHEN, CDR2 SYDVKM. V lost 3 bases, J lost 2 bases, and 7 bases lay in between. The chain's CDR3 is CASSLGVQETQYF. CDR3 nucleotides: TGTGCCAGCAGTTTGGGGGTACAAGAGACCCAGTACTTC.